The entry that follows covers one TCR beta chain sequence. This sample is part of a study of shared T cell receptors in the human thymus. Assay used: immunoSEQ multiplex PCR; TCRdb lists only in-frame clones, some missing. Altogether 640,000 or so clones are present, approximately 87% being singletons, with the ten largest covering 0.009% to 0.0095%. This sample was shared with a second study, whose subject was human thymus T cells. From that study: Blood and thymic repertoires both appeared biased in V and J gene usage. Related research has reported that thymic repertoires overlap highly among unrelated individuals.

Material for sequencing was thymocytes. This receptor was obtained from a boy under three years old with a congenital heart defect.

CDR3 loop: CASSRDRSYGYTF. The CDR3 region has the DNA TGTGCCAGCAGCCGGGACAGGTCTTATGGCTACACCTTC. The chain recombines TRBV5-6 with TRBJ1-2; 8 bases map to TRBD1. The CDR3 runs to 13 residues. V trimming: 4 bases; J trimming: 5 bases; junction bases outside the gene matches: 4. Germline V CDR1 and CDR2: SGHDT, YYEEEE. Variable domain in full (rest from reference TRBV5-6 and TRBJ1-2): DAGVTQSPTHLIKTRGQQVTLRCSPKSGHDTVSWYQQALGQGPQFIFQYYEEEERQRGNFPDRFSGHQFPNYSSELNVNALLLGDSALYLCASSRDRSYGYTFGSGTRLTVV.